This T cell receptor (beta chain) stems from a study of T cell repertoires in cytomegalovirus infection. Study-wide background: Public TCR beta signatures indicated both CMV infection and matching HLA type.

Study-level points and caveats: Totalled public TCR beta family frequency picked out people who carried CMV plus the relevant HLA. In two of eight donors, the top clonotype was HLA-C-restricted CMV-specific.

One entry per CDR3 protein, called by TCRdb with MiXCR from the reads. The table shows roughly 920,000 distinct CDR3 sequences, with more than 25% occurring only once. The CDR3 has 15 amino acids. V gave up 7 bases and J gave up 0 bases; unmatched junction bases: 6. Germline V CDR1 and CDR2: MNHNS, SASEGT. The table lists this clonotype with a few counts. Its matching antigen is unknown. The source was cultured CD8+ T cells from PBMCs, collected from culture after CMV antigen stimulation. The chain carries TRBV6-1 and TRBJ2-1, with 7 bases lining up with TRBD1. This TCR was sampled from a human donor in good health (CMV status not recorded). Some clones in this sample may be carry-over from other donors' samples. The CDR3 loop is CASTSRGSSYNEQFF. Here the CDR3 DNA reads TGTGCCAGCACTTCCAGGGGGAGCTCCTACAATGAGCAGTTCTTC.